This T cell receptor beta chain was observed in a study of T cells after yellow fever vaccination. TCRdb re-called the 5' RACE reads with MiXCR, one entry per CDR3 protein. Seen here are about 27,000 distinct CDR3 sequences, approximately 4.5% observed once, and the top ten hold around 35%. At least ten counts were recorded for this clonotype. CDR3 length equals 14 residues. Germline CDR1 ENHRY, CDR2 SYGVKD. V dropped 0 bases and J dropped 6 bases, with 10 bases sitting between them. The chain is built from TRBV10-3 and TRBJ2-3, with no clear D. This TCR was recovered from a man between 18 and 35 years old who received the YFV17D yellow fever vaccine. Material: PBMCs, either bulk or a sorted T-cell subset (CD4+, CD8+, memory, or dextramer-sorted; not recorded which), obtained on the day of the yellow fever booster vaccination. CDR3 in DNA: TGTGCCATCAGTGAGTCGCTGACCCTGGATACGCAGTATTTT. Its protein is CAISESLTLDTQYF.